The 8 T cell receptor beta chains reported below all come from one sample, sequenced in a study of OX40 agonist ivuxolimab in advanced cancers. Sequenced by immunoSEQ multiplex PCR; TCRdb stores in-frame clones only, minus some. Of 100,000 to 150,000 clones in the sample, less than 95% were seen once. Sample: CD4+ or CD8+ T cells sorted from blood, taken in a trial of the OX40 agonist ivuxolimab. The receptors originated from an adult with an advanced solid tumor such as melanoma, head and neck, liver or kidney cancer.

CDR3 protein: CASREETQYF. The DNA for the CDR3 is TGTGCCAGCCGGGAAGAGACCCAGTACTTC. The V and J genes are TRBV6-5 and TRBJ2-5; D unresolved. Germline V CDR1 and CDR2: MNHEY, SVGAGI. Trimming took off 8 bases at V and 3 bases at J, with 4 bases between the two ends. The CDR3 contains 10 residues.

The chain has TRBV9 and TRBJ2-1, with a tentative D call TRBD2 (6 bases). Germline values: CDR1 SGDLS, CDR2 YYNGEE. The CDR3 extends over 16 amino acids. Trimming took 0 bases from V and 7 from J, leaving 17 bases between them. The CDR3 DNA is TGTGCCAGCAGCGTAGCAAGAGGAGGGAACGCTAATGAGCAGTTCTTC. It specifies CASSVARGGNANEQFF.

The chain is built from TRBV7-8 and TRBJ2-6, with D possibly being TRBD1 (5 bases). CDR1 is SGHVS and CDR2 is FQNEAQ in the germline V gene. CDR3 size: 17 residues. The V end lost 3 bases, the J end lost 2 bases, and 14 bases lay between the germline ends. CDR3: CASSLLGRTPGANVLTF. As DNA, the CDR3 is TGTGCCAGCAGCTTGCTGGGCAGGACACCTGGGGCCAACGTCCTGACTTTC.

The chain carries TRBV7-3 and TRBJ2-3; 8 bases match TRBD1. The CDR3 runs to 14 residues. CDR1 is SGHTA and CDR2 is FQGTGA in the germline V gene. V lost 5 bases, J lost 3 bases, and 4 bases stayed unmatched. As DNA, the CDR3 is TGTGCCAGCAGCCCCCAGGGGGCGACAGATACGCAGTATTTT. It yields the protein CASSPQGATDTQYF.

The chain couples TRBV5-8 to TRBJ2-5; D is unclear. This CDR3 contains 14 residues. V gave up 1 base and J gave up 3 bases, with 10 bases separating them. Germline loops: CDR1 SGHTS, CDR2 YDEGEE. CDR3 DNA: TGTGCCAGCAGCTTGATGATTCCCAAAGAGACCCAGTACTTC. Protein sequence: CASSLMIPKETQYF. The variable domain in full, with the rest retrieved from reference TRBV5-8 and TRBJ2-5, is EAGVTQSPTHLIKTRGQQATLRCSPISGHTSVYWYQQALGLGLQFLLWYDEGEERNRGNFPPRFSGRQFPNYSSELNVNALELEDSALYLCASSLMIPKETQYFGPGTRLLVL.

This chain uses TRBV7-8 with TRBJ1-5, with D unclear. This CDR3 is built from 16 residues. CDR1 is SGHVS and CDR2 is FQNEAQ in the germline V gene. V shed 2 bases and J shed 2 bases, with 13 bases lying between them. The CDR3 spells CASSLYIGYGNQPQHF. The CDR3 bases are TGTGCCAGCAGCTTATATATCGGCTATGGCAATCAGCCCCAGCATTTT.

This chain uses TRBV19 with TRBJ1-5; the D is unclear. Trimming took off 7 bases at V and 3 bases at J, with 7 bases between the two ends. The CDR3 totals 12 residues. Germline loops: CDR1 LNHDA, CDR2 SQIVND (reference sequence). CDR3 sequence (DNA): TGTGCCAGTAATAGTATCAATCAGCCCCAGCATTTT. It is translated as CASNSINQPQHF.

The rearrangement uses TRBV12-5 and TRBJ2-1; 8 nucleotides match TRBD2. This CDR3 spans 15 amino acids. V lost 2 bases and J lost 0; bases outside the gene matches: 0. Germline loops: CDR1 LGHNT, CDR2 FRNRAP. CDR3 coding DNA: TGTGCTAGTGGTTTGAGCGGGAGCTCCTACAATGAGCAGTTCTTC. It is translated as CASGLSGSSYNEQFF.